This record concerns one T cell receptor (beta chain) sequence. The data were taken from a study of PD-1 and CTLA-4 blockade in melanoma. Trimming took 3 bases from V and 4 from J, leaving 6 bases between them. From germline, CDR1 is SEHNR and CDR2 FQNEAQ (reference sequence). This CDR3 is 12 amino acids long. The method was immunoSEQ multiplex PCR; TCRdb's version includes in-frame clones alone and lacks a portion of them. This sample yields approximately 17,000 clones, of which over 65% are seen a single time; about 17% belongs to the top ten. This clonotype was obtained from a human donor with melanoma. This sequence joins TRBV7-9 and TRBJ1-1; D is ambiguous. Here the sequenced sample was CD8+ T cells from peripheral blood, taken before anti-PD-1 treatment. The chain's CDR3 is CASSLAITEAFF. CDR3 coding DNA: TGTGCCAGCAGCTTGGCTATCACTGAAGCTTTCTTT.